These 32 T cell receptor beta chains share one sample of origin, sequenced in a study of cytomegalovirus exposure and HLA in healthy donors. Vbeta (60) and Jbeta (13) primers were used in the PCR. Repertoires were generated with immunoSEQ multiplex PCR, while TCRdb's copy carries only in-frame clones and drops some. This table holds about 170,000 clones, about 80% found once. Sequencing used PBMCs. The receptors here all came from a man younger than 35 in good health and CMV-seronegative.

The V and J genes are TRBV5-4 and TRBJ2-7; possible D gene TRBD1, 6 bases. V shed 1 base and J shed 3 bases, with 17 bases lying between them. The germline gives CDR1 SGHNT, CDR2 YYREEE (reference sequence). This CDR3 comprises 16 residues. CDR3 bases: TGTGCCAGCAGCTTGTCAGGGGCCATAATCGACTACGAGCAGTACTTC. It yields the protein CASSLSGAIIDYEQYF.

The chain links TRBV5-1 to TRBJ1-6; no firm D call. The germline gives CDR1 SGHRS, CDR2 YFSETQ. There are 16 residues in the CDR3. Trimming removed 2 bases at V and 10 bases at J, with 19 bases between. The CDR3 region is CASSFHRDNQPSPLHF. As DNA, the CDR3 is TGCGCCAGCAGCTTTCACAGAGACAATCAGCCGTCACCCCTCCACTTT.

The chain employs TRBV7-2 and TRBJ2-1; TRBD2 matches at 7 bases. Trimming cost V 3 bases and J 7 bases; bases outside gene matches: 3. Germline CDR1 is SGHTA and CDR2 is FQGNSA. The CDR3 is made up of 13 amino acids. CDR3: CASSFGGGNEQFF. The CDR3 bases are TGTGCCAGCAGCTTTGGGGGAGGGAATGAGCAGTTCTTC.

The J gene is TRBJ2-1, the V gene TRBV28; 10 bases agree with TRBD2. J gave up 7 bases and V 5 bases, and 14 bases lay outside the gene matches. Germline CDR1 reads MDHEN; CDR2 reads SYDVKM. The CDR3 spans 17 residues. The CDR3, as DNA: TGTGCCAGCAGTCCCCGATCTCTAGCGGGAGTTTGGAATGAGCAGTTCTTC. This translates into CASSPRSLAGVWNEQFF.

CDR3 nucleotide sequence: TGTGCCAGCAGTGACCGGAGGGCTAGCAATCAGCCCCAGCATTTT. It is translated as CASSDRRASNQPQHF. The chain is built from TRBV6-1 and TRBJ1-5; D gene unclear. This CDR3 is 15 amino acids long. Germline V CDR1 and CDR2: MNHNS, SASEGT. V was cut by 3 bases and J by 0 bases, with 9 bases left in between.

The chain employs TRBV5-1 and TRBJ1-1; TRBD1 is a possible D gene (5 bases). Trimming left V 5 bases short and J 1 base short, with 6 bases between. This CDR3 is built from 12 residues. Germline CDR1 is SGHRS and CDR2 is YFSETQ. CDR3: CASRRGNTEAFF. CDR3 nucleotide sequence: TGCGCCAGCAGAAGGGGGAACACTGAAGCTTTCTTT.

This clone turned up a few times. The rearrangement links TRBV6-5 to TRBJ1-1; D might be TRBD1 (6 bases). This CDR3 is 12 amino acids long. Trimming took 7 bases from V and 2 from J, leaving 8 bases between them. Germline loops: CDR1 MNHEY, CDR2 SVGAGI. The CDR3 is CASKQGNTEAFF. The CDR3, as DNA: TGTGCCAGCAAACAGGGAAACACTGAAGCTTTCTTT.

The CDR3 DNA reads as TGTGCCAGCAGGAGGGACAGGAGCTCCTACGAGCAGTACTTC. Translation: CASRRDRSSYEQYF. This chain joins TRBV7-2 and TRBJ2-7, with 8 nucleotides matching TRBD1. The CDR3 sequence is 14 residues long. The germline V gene encodes CDR1 SGHTA and CDR2 FQGNSA. The V and J ends lost 6 bases and 0 bases, in that order; junction bases with no gene match: 4.

Written as DNA, the CDR3 is TGTGCCAGCAGTAGGGCGGGAGGGTACAATGAGCAGTTCTTC. This encodes CASSRAGGYNEQFF. This chain connects TRBV27 to TRBJ2-1; 9 nucleotides agree with TRBD2. The V segment lost 5 bases and the J segment 4 bases; nucleotides outside the gene matches: 3. The germline V gene has CDR1 MNHEY and CDR2 SMNVEV (reference sequence). The CDR3 contains 14 residues.

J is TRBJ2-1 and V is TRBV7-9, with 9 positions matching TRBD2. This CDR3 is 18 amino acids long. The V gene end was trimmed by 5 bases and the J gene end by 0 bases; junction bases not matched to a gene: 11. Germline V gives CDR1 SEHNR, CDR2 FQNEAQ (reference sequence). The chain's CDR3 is CASSRPGTSTSSYNEQFF. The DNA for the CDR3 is TGTGCCAGCAGCCGTCCCGGGACTAGCACGAGCTCCTACAATGAGCAGTTCTTC.

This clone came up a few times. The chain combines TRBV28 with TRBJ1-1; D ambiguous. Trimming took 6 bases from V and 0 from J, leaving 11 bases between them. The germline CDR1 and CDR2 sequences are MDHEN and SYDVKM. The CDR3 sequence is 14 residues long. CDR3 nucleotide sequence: TGTGCCAGCAGCCCGAGAGCCCTGAACACTGAAGCTTTCTTT. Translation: CASSPRALNTEAFF.

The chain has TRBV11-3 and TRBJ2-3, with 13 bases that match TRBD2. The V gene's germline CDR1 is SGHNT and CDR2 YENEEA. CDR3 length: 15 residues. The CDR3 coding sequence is TGTGCGCATGAGACTAGCGGGGGGTTTACAGATACGCAGTATTTT. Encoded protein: CAHETSGGFTDTQYF.

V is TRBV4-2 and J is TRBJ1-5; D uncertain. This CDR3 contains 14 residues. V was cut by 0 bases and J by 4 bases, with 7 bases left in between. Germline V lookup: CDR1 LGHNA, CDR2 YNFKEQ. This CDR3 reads CASSQDSINQPQHF. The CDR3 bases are TGTGCCAGCAGCCAAGACAGTATTAATCAGCCCCAGCATTTT.

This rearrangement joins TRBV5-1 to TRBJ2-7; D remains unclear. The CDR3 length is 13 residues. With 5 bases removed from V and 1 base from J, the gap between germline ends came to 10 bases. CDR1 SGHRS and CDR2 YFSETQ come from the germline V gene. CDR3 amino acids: CASSVTASYEQYF. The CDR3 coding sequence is TGCGCCAGCAGTGTAACAGCTTCCTACGAGCAGTACTTC.

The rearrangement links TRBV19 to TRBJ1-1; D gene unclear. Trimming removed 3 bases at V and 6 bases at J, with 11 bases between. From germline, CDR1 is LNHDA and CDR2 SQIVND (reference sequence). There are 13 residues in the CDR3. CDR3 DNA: TGTGCCAGTAGTATCATCTTCGGGGCTGAAGCTTTCTTT. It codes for CASSIIFGAEAFF.

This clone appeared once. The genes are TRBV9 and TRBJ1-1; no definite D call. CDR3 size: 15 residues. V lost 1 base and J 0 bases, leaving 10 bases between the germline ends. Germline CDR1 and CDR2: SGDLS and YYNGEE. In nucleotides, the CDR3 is TGTGCCAGCAGCGTACTACAGAGCATGAACACTGAAGCTTTCTTT. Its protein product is CASSVLQSMNTEAFF. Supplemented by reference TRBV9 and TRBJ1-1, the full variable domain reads DSGVTQTPKHLITATGQRVTLRCSPRSGDLSVYWYQQSLDQGLQFLIQYYNGEERAKGNILERFSAQQFPDLHSELNLSSLELGDSALYFCASSVLQSMNTEAFFGQGTRLTVV.

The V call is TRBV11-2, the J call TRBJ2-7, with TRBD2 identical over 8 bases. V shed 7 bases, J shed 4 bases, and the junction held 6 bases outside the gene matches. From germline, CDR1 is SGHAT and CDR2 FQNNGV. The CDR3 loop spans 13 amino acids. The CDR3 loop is CASTGSGTYEQYF. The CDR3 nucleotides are TGTGCCAGCACCGGTAGCGGGACTTACGAGCAGTACTTC.

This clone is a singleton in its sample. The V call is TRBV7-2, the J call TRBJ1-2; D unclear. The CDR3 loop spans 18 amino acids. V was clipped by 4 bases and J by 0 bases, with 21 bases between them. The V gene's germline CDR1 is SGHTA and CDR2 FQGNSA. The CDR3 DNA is TGTGCCAGCAGCTCCCTTATGGGCCCTCCAGGAACTAACTATGGCTACACCTTC. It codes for CASSSLMGPPGTNYGYTF.

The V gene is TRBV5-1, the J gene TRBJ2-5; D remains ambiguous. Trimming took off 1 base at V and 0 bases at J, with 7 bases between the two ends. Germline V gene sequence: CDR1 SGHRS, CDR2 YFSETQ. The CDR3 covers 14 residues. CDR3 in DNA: TGCGCCAGCAGCTTGAAACATGACCAAGAGACCCAGTACTTC. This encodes CASSLKHDQETQYF.

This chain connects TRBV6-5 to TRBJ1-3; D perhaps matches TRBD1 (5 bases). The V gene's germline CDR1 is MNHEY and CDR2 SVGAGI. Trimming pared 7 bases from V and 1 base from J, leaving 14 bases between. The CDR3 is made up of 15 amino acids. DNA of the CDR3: TGTGCCAGCACTCGGTCGGGGGTGTCTGGAAACACCATATATTTT. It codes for CASTRSGVSGNTIYF.

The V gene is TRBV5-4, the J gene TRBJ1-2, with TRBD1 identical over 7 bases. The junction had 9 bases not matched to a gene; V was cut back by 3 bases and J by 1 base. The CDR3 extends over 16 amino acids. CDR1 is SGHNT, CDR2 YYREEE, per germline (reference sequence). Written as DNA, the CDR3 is TGTGCCAGCAGCTCACCCCGGGACAGAAATAACTATGGCTACACCTTC. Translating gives CASSSPRDRNNYGYTF.

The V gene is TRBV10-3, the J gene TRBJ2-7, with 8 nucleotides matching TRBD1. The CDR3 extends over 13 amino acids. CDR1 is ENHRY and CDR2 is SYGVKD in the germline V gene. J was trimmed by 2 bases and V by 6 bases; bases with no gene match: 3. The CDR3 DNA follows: TGTGCCATCAGCCCAGGGGGCCCCTACGAGCAGTACTTC. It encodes CAISPGGPYEQYF.

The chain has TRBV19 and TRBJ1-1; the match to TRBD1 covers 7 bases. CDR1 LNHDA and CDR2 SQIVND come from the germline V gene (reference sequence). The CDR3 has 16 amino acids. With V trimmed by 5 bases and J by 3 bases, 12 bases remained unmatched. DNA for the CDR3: TGTGCCAGTAGTCCGTGGGCAGGGGGTCTCTACACTGAAGCTTTCTTT. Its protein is CASSPWAGGLYTEAFF.

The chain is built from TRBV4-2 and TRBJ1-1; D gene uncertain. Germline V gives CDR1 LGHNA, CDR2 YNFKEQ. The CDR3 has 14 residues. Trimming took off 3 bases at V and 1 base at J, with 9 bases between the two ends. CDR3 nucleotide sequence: TGTGCCAGCAGCCAGGTACAGTGGAACACTGAAGCTTTCTTT. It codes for CASSQVQWNTEAFF.

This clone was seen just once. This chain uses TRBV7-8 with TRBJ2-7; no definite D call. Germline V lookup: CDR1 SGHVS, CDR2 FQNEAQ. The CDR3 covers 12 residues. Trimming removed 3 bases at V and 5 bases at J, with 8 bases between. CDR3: CASSFSRNEQYF. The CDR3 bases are TGTGCCAGCAGCTTCTCGAGGAACGAGCAGTACTTC. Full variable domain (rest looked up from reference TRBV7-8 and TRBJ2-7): GAGVSQSPRYKVAKRGQDVALRCDPISGHVSLFWYQQALGQGPEFLTYFQNEAQLDKSGLPSDRFFAERPEGSVSTLKIQRTQQEDSAVYLCASSFSRNEQYFGPGTRLTVT.

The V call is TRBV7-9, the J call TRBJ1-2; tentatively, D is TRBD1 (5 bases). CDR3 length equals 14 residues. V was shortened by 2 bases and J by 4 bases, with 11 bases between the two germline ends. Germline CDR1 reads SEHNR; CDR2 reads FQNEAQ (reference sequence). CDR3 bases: TGTGCCAGCAGCTTATCCAGGGAAGCCTATGGCTACACCTTC. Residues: CASSLSREAYGYTF.

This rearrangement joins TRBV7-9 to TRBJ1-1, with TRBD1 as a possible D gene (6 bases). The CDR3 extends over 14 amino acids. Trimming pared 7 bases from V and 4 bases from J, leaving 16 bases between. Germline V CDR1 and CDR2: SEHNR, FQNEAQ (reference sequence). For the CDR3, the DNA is TGTGCCAGCATACAACAGGGAGGGATCACTGAAGCTTTCTTT. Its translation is CASIQQGGITEAFF.

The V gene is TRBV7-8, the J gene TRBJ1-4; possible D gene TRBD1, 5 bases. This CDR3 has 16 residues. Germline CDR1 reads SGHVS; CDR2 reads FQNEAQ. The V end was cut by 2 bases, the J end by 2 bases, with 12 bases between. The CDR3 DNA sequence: TGTGCCAGCAGCTTAAGCGGGACTTCGACTAATGAAAAACTGTTTTTT. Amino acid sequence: CASSLSGTSTNEKLFF.

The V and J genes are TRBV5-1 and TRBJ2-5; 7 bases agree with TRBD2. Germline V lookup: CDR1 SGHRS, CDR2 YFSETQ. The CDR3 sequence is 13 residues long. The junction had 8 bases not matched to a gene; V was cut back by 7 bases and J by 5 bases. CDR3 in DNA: TGCGCCAGCCACTTGGCGGGGGTGGAGACCCAGTACTTC. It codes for CASHLAGVETQYF.

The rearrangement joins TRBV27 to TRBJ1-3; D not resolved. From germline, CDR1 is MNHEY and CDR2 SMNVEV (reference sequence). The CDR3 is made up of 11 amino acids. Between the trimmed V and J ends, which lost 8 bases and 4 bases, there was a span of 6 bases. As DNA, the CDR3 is TGTGCCAGCGGCCAAGGAAACACCATATATTTT. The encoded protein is CASGQGNTIYF.

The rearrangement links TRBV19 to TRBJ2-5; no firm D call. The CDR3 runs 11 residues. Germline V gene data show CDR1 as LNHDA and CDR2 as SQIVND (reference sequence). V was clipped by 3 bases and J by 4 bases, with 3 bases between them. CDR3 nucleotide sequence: TGTGCCAGTAGTATGAGAGAGACCCAGTACTTC. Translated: CASSMRETQYF.

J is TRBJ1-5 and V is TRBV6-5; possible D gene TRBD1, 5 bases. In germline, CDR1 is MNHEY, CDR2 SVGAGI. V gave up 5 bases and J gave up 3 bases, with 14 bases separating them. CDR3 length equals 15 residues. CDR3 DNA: TGTGCCAGCAGTACCATTCGACAGCACAATCAGCCCCAGCATTTT. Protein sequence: CASSTIRQHNQPQHF.